Following are 14 T cell receptor beta chains from one sample sequenced in a study of cytomegalovirus exposure and HLA in healthy donors. Measured with immunoSEQ multiplex PCR; TCRdb has only the in-frame clones, and not every one. The top ten hold under 0.9% of the sample, which has hundreds of thousands of clones, roughly 89% seen once. The sample taken for sequencing was PBMCs. Receptors were obtained from a woman between 18 and 29 years old in good health and CMV-seronegative.

In this sample, this clone turned up once. The rearrangement uses TRBV9 and TRBJ2-5, with 7 bases that match TRBD2. CDR3 length: 15 residues. V shed 4 bases, J shed 5 bases, and the junction held 11 bases outside the gene matches. The V gene's germline CDR1 is SGDLS and CDR2 YYNGEE. CDR3 in DNA: TGTGCCAGCAGCACCCGACTAGGGGAGGGGGAGACCCAGTACTTC. Protein product: CASSTRLGEGETQYF. Full variable domain (outside the CDR3, taken from reference TRBV9 and TRBJ2-5): DSGVTQTPKHLITATGQRVTLRCSPRSGDLSVYWYQQSLDQGLQFLIQYYNGEERAKGNILERFSAQQFPDLHSELNLSSLELGDSALYFCASSTRLGEGETQYFGPGTRLLVL.

The chain joins TRBV10-3 to TRBJ2-1, with 14 positions matching TRBD2. V lost 5 bases to trimming and J lost 7 bases; unmatched junction nucleotides: 10. The length of the CDR3 is 17 residues. The germline CDR1 and CDR2 sequences are ENHRY and SYGVKD. The CDR3 nucleotides read TGTGCCATCAGTCAGACTAGCGGGAGGGCCAGTACGAATGAGCAGTTCTTC. This gives the protein CAISQTSGRASTNEQFF.

This clone has just one count. V gene TRBV27 combines with J gene TRBJ2-1; D unclear. Trimming took 4 bases from V and 5 from J, leaving 12 bases between them. Germline lookup yields CDR1 MNHEY and CDR2 SMNVEV (reference sequence). The CDR3 runs to 14 residues. DNA for the CDR3: TGTGCCAGCAGTTCTCCAGTTCGGGACAATGAGCAGTTCTTC. Translated, it gives CASSSPVRDNEQFF.

V and J are TRBV6-1 and TRBJ2-2, with 8 bases fitting TRBD2. The junction had 7 bases not matched to a gene; V was cut back by 5 bases and J by 5 bases. CDR3 length: 15 residues. Germline V lookup: CDR1 MNHNS, CDR2 SASEGT. CDR3 in amino acids: CASSLTSARTGELFF. The DNA for the CDR3 is TGTGCCAGCAGTTTGACTAGCGCGCGGACCGGGGAGCTGTTTTTT.

The chain is built from TRBV6-1 and TRBJ2-1; D gene uncertain. Germline CDR1 reads MNHNS; CDR2 reads SASEGT. Trimming cost V 4 bases and J 1 base, with 5 bases left between them. There are 13 residues in the CDR3. The CDR3 protein is CASSGESYNEQFF. The CDR3 bases are TGTGCCAGCAGTGGCGAGTCCTACAATGAGCAGTTCTTC.

This chain joins TRBV6-5 and TRBJ2-3; 11 bases line up with TRBD2. This CDR3 has 14 residues. The V and J ends lost 6 bases and 4 bases, in that order; junction bases with no gene match: 3. Germline assignment: CDR1 MNHEY and CDR2 SVGAGI. The CDR3 DNA sequence: TGTGCCAGCAGAATGGGACTAGCGGCAGATACGCAGTATTTT. It translates to CASRMGLAADTQYF.

The gene calls are TRBV9 and TRBJ2-6, with D perhaps TRBD1 (7 bases). Trimming removed 3 bases at V and 0 bases at J, with 13 bases between. From germline, CDR1 is SGDLS and CDR2 YYNGEE. The CDR3 runs 17 residues. CDR3 residues: CASSGRGRNSGANVLTF. DNA of the CDR3: TGTGCCAGCAGCGGGAGGGGGCGGAACTCTGGGGCCAACGTCCTGACTTTC. The whole variable domain, filled in from reference TRBV9 and TRBJ2-6, reads DSGVTQTPKHLITATGQRVTLRCSPRSGDLSVYWYQQSLDQGLQFLIQYYNGEERAKGNILERFSAQQFPDLHSELNLSSLELGDSALYFCASSGRGRNSGANVLTFGAGSRLTVL.

The table lists this clone with a count of one. The chain links TRBV28 to TRBJ1-1, with 8 bases that match TRBD1. Germline trimming cut 7 bases from V and 4 bases from J; bases unmatched to any gene: 20. Germline V gene lookup returns CDR1 MDHEN and CDR2 SYDVKM. CDR3 length: 18 residues. The CDR3 DNA follows: TGTGCCAGCAAACCTCACCTGGGCAGGGGGCTTTTTGGCACTGAAGCTTTCTTT. Translated, it gives CASKPHLGRGLFGTEAFF.

The chain carries TRBV9 and TRBJ2-7; D call uncertain. Trimming pared 4 bases from V and 0 bases from J, leaving 14 bases between. Germline V lookup: CDR1 SGDLS, CDR2 YYNGEE. The CDR3 spans 15 residues. The chain's CDR3 is CASSPRQPDSYEQYF. The CDR3 nucleotides are TGTGCCAGCAGCCCCCGACAACCCGACTCCTACGAGCAGTACTTC.

The V call is TRBV4-2, the J call TRBJ1-1; no definite D call. The V and J ends lost 3 bases and 5 bases respectively, with 13 bases between them. CDR1 is LGHNA and CDR2 is YNFKEQ in the germline V gene. CDR3 length: 14 amino acids. DNA of the CDR3: TGTGCCAGCAGCCAGACGAGAGGAGGGACTGAAGCTTTCTTT. It is translated as CASSQTRGGTEAFF.

The rearrangement links TRBV11-2 to TRBJ2-1; 12 bases are shared with TRBD2. This CDR3 is built from 16 residues. The germline CDR1 and CDR2 sequences are SGHAT and FQNNGV. V lost 5 bases, J lost 5 bases, and 7 bases stayed unmatched. DNA of the CDR3: TGTGCCAGCAGCCGGGAACTAGCGGGGGGAGACAATGAGCAGTTCTTC. Translated: CASSRELAGGDNEQFF.

V is TRBV1 and J is TRBJ2-1; the tabulated D call, TRBD2, remains unverified against the DNA. TRBV1 is an annotated pseudogene. This CDR3 spans 13 amino acids. This CDR3 reads CTSSRLPTEGQFF. The CDR3 nucleotides are TGCACCAGCAGCCGACTACCGACGGAGGGACAGTTCTTC.

V is TRBV29-1 and J is TRBJ1-5, with unresolved D. Trimming stripped 4 bases from V and 8 bases from J, with 15 bases between. Germline loops: CDR1 SQVTM, CDR2 ANQGSEA. The CDR3 covers 13 residues. CDR3 DNA sequence: TGCAGCGTTGGGTTCCCGGGAAAGGAGCCCCAGCATTTT. Translating gives CSVGFPGKEPQHF.

The chain joins TRBV7-8 to TRBJ2-7, with a tentative D call TRBD2 (5 bases). V was pared by 4 bases and J by 2 bases, with 12 bases between. The CDR3 covers 14 residues. Germline V gene sequence: CDR1 SGHVS, CDR2 FQNEAQ. CDR3 in amino acids: CASSSDGEPYEQYF. In DNA form, the CDR3 reads TGTGCCAGCAGCTCTGACGGGGAGCCCTACGAGCAGTACTTC.